Below are 17 T cell receptor beta chains sequenced from a single sample in a study of Graves' ophthalmopathy and Graves' hyperthyroidism (dated by TCRdb to the late 2010s). These reads were obtained on an Illumina HiSeq 2000. For repertoire sequencing, TCR beta CDR3 regions were amplified from RNA transcripts. A first-round RT-PCR used HTBI primers with the Qiagen OneStep RT-PCR kit, followed by a second-round multiplex PCR, size selection and purification. TCRdb applied fastp at Q25 and MiXCR to the public reads, then kept only in-frame beta chains. Every entry covers one CDR3 protein and lists the most common genes and DNA from its rows. The sample table shows 150,000 to 200,000 distinct CDR3 sequences, and roughly two fifths are seen once. Clones ranked in the top ten supply roughly 8.9% of the sample. Specimen: peripheral blood. These receptors all stem from a man aged 25 to 40 with Graves' ophthalmopathy. Donor details come from another sample of the same person, matched by shared clones.

At least ten counts were recorded for this clonotype. The rearrangement uses TRBV30 and TRBJ2-7; D gene unclear. This CDR3 has 13 amino acids. Deletions cut 0 bases from V and 0 bases from J, with 6 bases between. Germline V gene lookup returns CDR1 GTSNPN and CDR2 SVGIG (reference sequence). In nucleotides, the CDR3 is TGTGCCTGGAGTGTGCCGACCTCCTACGAGCAGTACTTC. This gives the protein CAWSVPTSYEQYF.

This clonotype occurred many times. This chain connects TRBV29-1 to TRBJ1-1; no clear D gene. The CDR3 consists of 13 residues. The ends were cut back, 2 bases at V and 0 bases at J, with 7 bases in the middle. Germline V gene sequence: CDR1 SQVTM, CDR2 ANQGSEA. The CDR3 DNA sequence: TGCAGCGTTGAAAAGGGTGTGAACACTGAAGCTTTCTTT. It specifies CSVEKGVNTEAFF.

This clonotype was seen at least ten times. The chain is built from TRBV12-3 or TRBV12-4 and TRBJ1-5, with D tentatively TRBD1 (5 bases). V was shortened by 3 bases and J by 1 base, with 10 bases between the two germline ends. CDR3 length equals 15 residues. The CDR3 is CASSLRGGSNQPQHF. DNA of the CDR3: TGTGCCAGCAGTTTGCGGGGGGGAAGCAATCAGCCCCAGCATTTT.

This clonotype was picked up many times. The chain recombines TRBV12-3 or TRBV12-4 with TRBJ2-5, with a tentative D call TRBD2 (5 bases). V was clipped by 1 base and J by 3 bases, with 18 bases between them. This CDR3 has 17 amino acids. CDR3 DNA sequence: TGTGCCAGCAGTTTAGGCGGGTTTGGGCCCTTGGAAGAGACCCAGTACTTC. It yields the protein CASSLGGFGPLEETQYF.

CDR3 DNA sequence: TGTGCCAGCAGTTTATCTCCCACAGGGTCCTATGGCTACACCTTC. It codes for CASSLSPTGSYGYTF. The chain links TRBV27 to TRBJ1-2, with D possibly TRBD1 on 6 matching bases. Germline loops: CDR1 MNHEY, CDR2 SMNVEV (reference sequence). CDR3 size: 15 residues. Trimming took 0 bases from V and 4 from J, leaving 12 bases between them.

The genes are TRBV12-3 or TRBV12-4 and TRBJ2-4; possible D gene TRBD2, 5 bases. Trimming pared 3 bases from V and 15 bases from J, leaving 12 bases between. The CDR3 consists of 11 residues. The DNA of the CDR3 is TGTGCCAGCAGTTTCGGACTCGGGCGGTACTTC. As protein: CASSFGLGRYF.

This clonotype has a count of ten or more. J is TRBJ2-4 and V is TRBV30; no definite D call. V was cut by 0 bases and J by 6 bases, with 9 bases left in between. CDR1 GTSNPN and CDR2 SVGIG come from the germline V gene (reference sequence). The CDR3 totals 13 residues. The CDR3 DNA reads TGTGCCTGGAGTGTAGTCTCGGGAAACATTCAGTACTTC. Its protein product is CAWSVVSGNIQYF.

The rearrangement uses TRBV29-1 and TRBJ1-2; D ambiguous. The CDR3 has 9 amino acids. Between the trimmed V and J ends, which lost 2 bases and 13 bases, there was a span of 8 bases. In germline, CDR1 is SQVTM, CDR2 ANQGSEA. The CDR3 reads CSVEPASTF. CDR3 coding DNA: TGCAGCGTTGAACCGGCCAGCACCTTC.

This clonotype appeared many times. The chain uses TRBV6-5 and TRBJ2-7; TRBD2 aligns across 9 bases. Germline CDR1 MNHEY, CDR2 SVGAGI. The ends lost 2 bases at V and 1 base at J; junction bases unmatched: 0. The CDR3 contains 14 residues. Here the CDR3 DNA reads TGTGCCAGCAGTTACGCGGGGGGGTCCTACGAGCAGTACTTC. It specifies CASSYAGGSYEQYF.

This clonotype was seen ten or more times. The V call is TRBV15, the J call TRBJ2-5, with TRBD2 identical over 10 bases. CDR3 length: 15 amino acids. Germline assignment: CDR1 LNHNV and CDR2 YYDKDF (reference sequence). Trimming removed 1 base from V and 3 bases from J; junction bases left unmatched: 2. The CDR3 reads CATSRGLAGEETQYF. CDR3 in DNA: TGTGCCACCAGCAGAGGGCTAGCGGGAGAAGAGACCCAGTACTTC. The entire variable domain, with the rest obtained from reference TRBV15 and TRBJ2-5, is as follows: DAMVIQNPRYQVTQFGKPVTLSCSQTLNHNVMYWYQQKSSQAPKLLFHYYDKDFNNEADTPDNFQSRRPNTSFCFLDIRSPGLGDTAMYLCATSRGLAGEETQYFGPGTRLLVL.

The chain joins TRBV10-2 to TRBJ1-1, with D uncertain. Trimming shortened V by 0 bases and J by 1 base, and 9 bases separated the two germline ends. Germline V gene lookup returns CDR1 WSHSY and CDR2 SAAADI. The CDR3 runs 15 residues. CDR3 nucleotides: TGCGCCAGCAGTGAGTCGAGTCGGAGGAACACTGAAGCTTTCTTT. Encoded protein: CASSESSRRNTEAFF.

This clonotype was recorded at least ten times. The chain employs TRBV7-2 and TRBJ2-7, with TRBD1 matching 7 bases. The length of the CDR3 is 15 residues. The germline V gene encodes CDR1 SGHTA and CDR2 FQGNSA. The V segment lost 5 bases and the J segment 6 bases; nucleotides outside the gene matches: 13. CDR3 sequence: CASSPGQARLGEQYF. The DNA for the CDR3 is TGTGCCAGCAGCCCTGGACAGGCTAGACTGGGCGAGCAGTACTTC.

DNA for the CDR3: TGTGCTAGTGGTTTGTCGGGGAACACTGAAGCTTTCTTT. It specifies CASGLSGNTEAFF. V is TRBV12-5 and J is TRBJ1-1; D is undetermined. Germline loops: CDR1 LGHNT, CDR2 FRNRAP. There are 13 residues in the CDR3. Trimming shortened V by 2 bases and J by 1 base, and 5 bases separated the two germline ends.

This clonotype was counted ten times or more. The gene calls are TRBV5-1 and TRBJ2-7; 8 nucleotides match TRBD1. Per germline, CDR1 SGHRS and CDR2 YFSETQ. After removal of 3 bases from V and 6 bases from J, the junction contained 8 bases not matched to a gene. The CDR3 runs to 14 residues. This CDR3 reads CASSSGGANFEQYF. The CDR3 DNA is TGCGCCAGCAGCTCAGGGGGCGCTAATTTCGAGCAGTACTTC.

The chain employs TRBV6-1 and TRBJ1-1; D possibly corresponds to TRBD1 (6 bases). V was clipped by 2 bases and J by 1 base, with 14 bases between them. CDR1 is MNHNS and CDR2 is SASEGT in the germline V gene. This CDR3 is built from 16 residues. CDR3 coding DNA: TGTGCCAGCAGTGAACTGGGACACCTCACGAACACTGAAGCTTTCTTT. It yields the protein CASSELGHLTNTEAFF.

There are many counts of this clonotype. V usage is TRBV12-3 or TRBV12-4 and J usage is TRBJ1-5; D is uncertain. The V end lost 9 bases, the J end lost 1 base, and 16 bases lay between the germline ends. There are 15 residues in the CDR3. The CDR3, as DNA: TGTGCCAGTACCCACGGCGGGCGGAGCAATCAGCCCCAGCATTTT. Encoded protein: CASTHGGRSNQPQHF.

The J gene is TRBJ1-2, the V gene TRBV7-9, with TRBD1 matching 8 bases. Germline trimming cut 8 bases from V and 1 base from J; bases unmatched to any gene: 3. Germline V CDR1 and CDR2: SEHNR, FQNEAQ (reference sequence). The CDR3 spans 13 residues. The CDR3 spells CASGQGVNYGYTF. CDR3 coding DNA: TGTGCCAGCGGACAGGGAGTTAACTATGGCTACACCTTC.